This entry lists 13 T cell receptor beta chains sequenced from one sample in a study of shared clonotypes between healthy human individuals. Using immunoSEQ multiplex PCR, the repertoire was profiled, and TCRdb retains in-frame clones only, with some absent. Among hundreds of thousands of clones listed, roughly 83% were seen once. The sequenced material came from PBMCs. The receptors derive from a woman in her thirties or forties in good health. Some clones in this sample may be carry-over from other donors' samples.

This clone has more than one count but fewer than ten. The gene calls are TRBV5-4 and TRBJ2-3; 8 bases are a match to TRBD2. This CDR3 is built from 15 residues. Germline V gives CDR1 SGHNT, CDR2 YYREEE (reference sequence). The ends lost 4 bases at V and 2 bases at J; junction bases unmatched: 6. CDR3 nucleotide sequence: TGTGCCAGCAGCCGGACTAGCTTCTCCACAGATACGCAGTATTTT. This encodes CASSRTSFSTDTQYF.

This clone was recorded at least ten times. This sequence joins TRBV6-4 and TRBJ1-2; weak D call: TRBD1 (5 bases). This CDR3 comprises 16 residues. V dropped 5 bases and J dropped 4 bases, with 20 bases sitting between them. Per germline, CDR1 MRHNA and CDR2 SNTAGT. The CDR3 bases are TGTGCCAGCAGTCCTGAGCATAGGGGCGCGGGCTATGGCTACACCTTC. This encodes CASSPEHRGAGYGYTF.

This clone was detected only a few times. The chain uses TRBV19 and TRBJ2-1; D remains unclear. Germline assignment: CDR1 LNHDA and CDR2 SQIVND (reference sequence). V gave up 8 bases and J gave up 9 bases, with 11 bases separating them. The CDR3 extends over 11 amino acids. In nucleotides, the CDR3 is TGTGCCAGTTCAAAGGGTCTTGAGCAGTTCTTC. Its protein product is CASSKGLEQFF.

The genes are TRBV30 and TRBJ1-5; tentative D call: TRBD1 (5 bases). Germline assignment: CDR1 GTSNPN and CDR2 SVGIG (reference sequence). Trimming removed 3 bases at V and 5 bases at J, with 11 bases between. The CDR3 extends over 13 amino acids. The CDR3 here is CAWSGTVDQPQHF. DNA for the CDR3: TGTGCCTGGAGCGGGACCGTAGATCAGCCCCAGCATTTT.

The chain links TRBV10-3 to TRBJ2-2, with TRBD2 matching 8 bases. The CDR3 totals 17 residues. The V gene's germline CDR1 is ENHRY and CDR2 SYGVKD. Trimming removed 3 bases from V and 4 bases from J; junction bases left unmatched: 10. In nucleotides, the CDR3 is TGTGCCATCAGTGATCCTCGGGGGGGGATTGGCACCGGGGAGCTGTTTTTT. This encodes CAISDPRGGIGTGELFF.

The CDR3: CASSYRLAGGSDTQYF. CDR3 nucleotide sequence: TGTGCCAGCAGCTACCGACTAGCGGGAGGTTCAGATACGCAGTATTTT. The J gene is TRBJ2-3, the V gene TRBV7-9; 13 nucleotides agree with TRBD2. The CDR3 spans 16 residues. Germline CDR1 reads SEHNR; CDR2 reads FQNEAQ (reference sequence). V was pared by 4 bases and J by 4 bases, with 5 bases of the junction left unmatched.

This clone was counted between two and nine times. At the DNA level, this CDR3 is encoded by other sequences in the same sample as well. The V call is TRBV27, the J call TRBJ1-4; D is unresolved. Germline CDR1 and CDR2: MNHEY and SMNVEV (reference sequence). Trimming pared 3 bases from V and 7 bases from J, leaving 9 bases between. The CDR3 runs to 13 residues. The CDR3 nucleotides are TGTGCCAGCAGTTTTTCTGGCTTTGAAAAACTGTTTTTT. Translating it yields CASSFSGFEKLFF. Complete variable domain (other parts from reference TRBV27 and TRBJ1-4): EAQVTQNPRYLITVTGKKLTVTCSQNMNHEYMSWYRQDPGLGLRQIYYSMNVEVTDKGDVPEGYKVSRKEKRNFPLILESPSPNQTSLYFCASSFSGFEKLFFGSGTQLSVL.

In this sample, this clone turned up a few times. The chain has TRBV29-1 and TRBJ1-2, with TRBD1 matching over 7 bases. Germline V gives CDR1 SQVTM, CDR2 ANQGSEA. CDR3 size: 14 residues. J lost 6 bases, V lost 3 bases, and 10 bases had no gene match. The CDR3 bases are TGCAGCGTTGAGTGGGCAGGGGGACGGGATGGCTACACCTTC. Protein sequence: CSVEWAGGRDGYTF.

The chain joins TRBV9 to TRBJ1-3; TRBD1 might be the D (6 bases). The CDR3 is 16 amino acids. The ends were cut back, 3 bases at V and 0 bases at J, with 13 bases in the middle. From germline, CDR1 is SGDLS and CDR2 YYNGEE. The CDR3 protein is CASSDGTPFSGNTIYF. The CDR3 DNA sequence: TGTGCCAGCAGCGACGGGACACCCTTCTCTGGAAACACCATATATTTT.

Note on this clone: Within the sample, other DNA sequences also encode this same CDR3. V is TRBV18 and J is TRBJ2-2; perhaps TRBD2 as D (6 bases). CDR3 length: 14 amino acids. Germline-derived CDR1 and CDR2 are KGHSH and LQKENI. Trimming pared 3 bases from V and 2 bases from J, leaving 7 bases between. The CDR3 region has the DNA TGTGCCAGCTCACCGGGAGGAAACACCGGGGAGCTGTTTTTT. This gives the protein CASSPGGNTGELFF.

The rearrangement links TRBV5-1 to TRBJ2-3; TRBD2 aligns across 8 bases. Germline values: CDR1 SGHRS, CDR2 YFSETQ. The V segment lost 0 bases and the J segment 4 bases; nucleotides outside the gene matches: 4. The CDR3 runs 15 residues. The CDR3 is CASSLAGLAPDTQYF. CDR3 DNA: TGCGCCAGCAGCTTGGCAGGACTAGCTCCAGATACGCAGTATTTT.

This chain connects TRBV9 to TRBJ2-5; no definite D call. V was shortened by 0 bases and J by 1 base, with 7 bases between the two germline ends. The CDR3 has 14 residues. From germline, CDR1 is SGDLS and CDR2 YYNGEE. CDR3 bases: TGTGCCAGCAGCGTAGGGCCCTTCCAAGAGACCCAGTACTTC. Translated: CASSVGPFQETQYF.

This clone was recorded many times. V gene TRBV5-1 combines with J gene TRBJ2-5; no firm D call. The V and J ends lost 0 bases and 2 bases respectively, with 11 bases between them. Per the germline V gene, CDR1 is SGHRS and CDR2 is YFSETQ. This CDR3 contains 15 residues. The CDR3 coding sequence is TGCGCCAGCAGCTTGGAGGGCGCCAGTCAAGAGACCCAGTACTTC. It specifies CASSLEGASQETQYF.